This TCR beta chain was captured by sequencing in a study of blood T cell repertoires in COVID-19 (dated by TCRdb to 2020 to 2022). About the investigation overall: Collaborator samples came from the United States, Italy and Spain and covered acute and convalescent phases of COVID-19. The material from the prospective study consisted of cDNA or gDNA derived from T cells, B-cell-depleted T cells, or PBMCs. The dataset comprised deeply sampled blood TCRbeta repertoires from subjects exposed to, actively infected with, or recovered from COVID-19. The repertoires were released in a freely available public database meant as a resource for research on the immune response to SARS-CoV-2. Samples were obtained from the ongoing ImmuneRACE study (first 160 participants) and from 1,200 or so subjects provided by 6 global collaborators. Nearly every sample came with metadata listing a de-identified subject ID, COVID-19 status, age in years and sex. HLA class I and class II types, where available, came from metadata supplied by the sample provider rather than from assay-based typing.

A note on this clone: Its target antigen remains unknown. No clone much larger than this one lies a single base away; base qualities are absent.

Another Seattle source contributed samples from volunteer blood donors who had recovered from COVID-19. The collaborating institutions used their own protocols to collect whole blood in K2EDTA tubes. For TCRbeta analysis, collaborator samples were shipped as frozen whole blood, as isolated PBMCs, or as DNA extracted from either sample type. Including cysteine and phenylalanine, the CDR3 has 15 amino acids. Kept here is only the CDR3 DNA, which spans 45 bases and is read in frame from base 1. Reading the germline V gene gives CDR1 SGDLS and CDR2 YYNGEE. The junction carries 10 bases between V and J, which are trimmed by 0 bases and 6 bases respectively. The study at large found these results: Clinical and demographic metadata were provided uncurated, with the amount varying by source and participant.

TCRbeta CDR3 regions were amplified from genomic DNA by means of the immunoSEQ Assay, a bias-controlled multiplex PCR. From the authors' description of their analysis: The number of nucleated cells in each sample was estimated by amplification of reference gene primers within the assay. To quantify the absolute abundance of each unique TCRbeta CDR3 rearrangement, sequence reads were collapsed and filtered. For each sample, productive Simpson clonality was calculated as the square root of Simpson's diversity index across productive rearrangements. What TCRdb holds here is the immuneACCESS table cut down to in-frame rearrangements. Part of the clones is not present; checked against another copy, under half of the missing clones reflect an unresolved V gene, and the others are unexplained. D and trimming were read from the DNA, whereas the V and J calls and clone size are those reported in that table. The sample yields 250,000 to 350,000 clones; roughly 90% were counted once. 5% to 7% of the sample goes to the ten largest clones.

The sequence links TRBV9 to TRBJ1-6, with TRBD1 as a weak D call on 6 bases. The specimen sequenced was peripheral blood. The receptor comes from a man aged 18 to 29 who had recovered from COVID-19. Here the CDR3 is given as CASSVGAGANSPLHF. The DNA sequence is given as TGTGCCAGCAGCGTAGGGGCAGGGGCTAATTCACCCCTCCACTTT.